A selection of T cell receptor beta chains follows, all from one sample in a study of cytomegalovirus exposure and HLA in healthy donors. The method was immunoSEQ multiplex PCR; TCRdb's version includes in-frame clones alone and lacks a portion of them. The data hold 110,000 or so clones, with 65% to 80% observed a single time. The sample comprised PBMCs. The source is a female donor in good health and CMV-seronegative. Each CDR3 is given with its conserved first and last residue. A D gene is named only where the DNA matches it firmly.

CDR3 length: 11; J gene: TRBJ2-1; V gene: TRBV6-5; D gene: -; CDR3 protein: CATRRVAEQFF; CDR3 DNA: TGTGCCACCCGGAGGGTGGCTGAGCAGTTCTTC
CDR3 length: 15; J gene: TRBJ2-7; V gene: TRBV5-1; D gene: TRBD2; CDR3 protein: CASTPTSGVDYEQYF; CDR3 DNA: TGCGCCAGCACCCCGACTAGCGGGGTAGACTACGAGCAGTACTTC
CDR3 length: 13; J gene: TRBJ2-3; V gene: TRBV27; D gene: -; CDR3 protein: CASSLNRRNTQYF; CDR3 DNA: TGTGCCAGCAGTTTGAACAGGCGAAATACGCAGTATTTT
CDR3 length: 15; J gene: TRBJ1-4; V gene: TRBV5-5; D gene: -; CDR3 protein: CASSLERSLNEKLFF; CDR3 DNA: TGTGCCAGCAGCTTGGAACGGAGTCTTAATGAAAAACTGTTTTTT
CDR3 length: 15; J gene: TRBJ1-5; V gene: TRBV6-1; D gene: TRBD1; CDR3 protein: CASSPITGVNQPQHF; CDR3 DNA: TGTGCCAGCAGCCCTATTACAGGGGTCAATCAGCCCCAGCATTTT
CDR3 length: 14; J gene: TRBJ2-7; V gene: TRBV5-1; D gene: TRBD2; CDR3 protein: CASSSREGSYEQYF; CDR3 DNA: TGCGCCAGCAGCTCCCGGGAGGGCTCCTACGAGCAGTACTTC
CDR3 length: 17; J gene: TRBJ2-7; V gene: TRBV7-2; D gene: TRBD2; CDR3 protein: CASSSPVRGAGTYEQYF; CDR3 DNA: TGTGCCAGCAGCTCCCCCGTGCGGGGGGCCGGAACCTACGAGCAGTACTTC
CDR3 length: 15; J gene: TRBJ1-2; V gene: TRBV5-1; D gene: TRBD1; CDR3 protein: CASSFEDRGRYGYTF; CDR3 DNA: TGCGCCAGCAGCTTCGAAGACAGGGGCCGGTATGGCTACACCTTC
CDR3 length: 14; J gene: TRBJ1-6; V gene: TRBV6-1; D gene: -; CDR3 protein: CASSEQGTNSPLHF; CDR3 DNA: TGTGCCAGCAGTGAGCAGGGAACTAATTCACCCCTCCACTTT
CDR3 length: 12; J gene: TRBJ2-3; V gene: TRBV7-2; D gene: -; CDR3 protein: CASSLGRGGQYF; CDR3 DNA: TGTGCCAGCAGCTTGGGGCGAGGGGGGCAGTATTTT
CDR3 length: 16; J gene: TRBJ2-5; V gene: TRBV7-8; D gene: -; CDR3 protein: CASSLDFGGFPETQYF; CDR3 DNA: TGTGCCAGCAGCTTAGATTTTGGGGGGTTCCCAGAGACCCAGTACTTC